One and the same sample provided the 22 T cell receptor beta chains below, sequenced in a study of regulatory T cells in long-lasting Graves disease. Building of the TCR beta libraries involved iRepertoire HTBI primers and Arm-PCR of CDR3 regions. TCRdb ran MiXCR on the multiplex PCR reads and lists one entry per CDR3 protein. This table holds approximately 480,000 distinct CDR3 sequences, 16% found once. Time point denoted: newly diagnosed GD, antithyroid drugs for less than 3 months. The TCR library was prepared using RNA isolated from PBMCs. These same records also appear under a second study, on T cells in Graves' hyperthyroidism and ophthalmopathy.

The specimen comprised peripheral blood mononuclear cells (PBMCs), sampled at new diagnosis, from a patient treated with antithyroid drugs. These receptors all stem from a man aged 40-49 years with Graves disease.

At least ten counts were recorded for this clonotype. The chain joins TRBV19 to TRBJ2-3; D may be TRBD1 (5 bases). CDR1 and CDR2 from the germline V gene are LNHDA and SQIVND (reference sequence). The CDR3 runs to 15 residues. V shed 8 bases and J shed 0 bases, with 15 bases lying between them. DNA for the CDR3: TGTGCCAGTCATCCCATGGCAGGGAGCACAGATACGCAGTATTTT. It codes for CASHPMAGSTDTQYF.

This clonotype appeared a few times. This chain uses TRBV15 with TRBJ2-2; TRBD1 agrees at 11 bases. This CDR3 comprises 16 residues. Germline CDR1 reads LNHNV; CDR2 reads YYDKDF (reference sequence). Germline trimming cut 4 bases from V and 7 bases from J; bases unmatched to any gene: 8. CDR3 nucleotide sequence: TGTGCCACCAGCAAACCCGGGACAGGGGGGGTCGGGGAGCTGTTTTTT. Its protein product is CATSKPGTGGVGELFF.

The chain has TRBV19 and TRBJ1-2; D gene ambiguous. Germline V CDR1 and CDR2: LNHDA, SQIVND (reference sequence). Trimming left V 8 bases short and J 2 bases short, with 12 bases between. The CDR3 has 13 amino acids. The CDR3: CASVGRRNYGYTF. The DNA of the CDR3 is TGTGCCAGTGTTGGTCGGCGGAACTATGGCTACACCTTC.

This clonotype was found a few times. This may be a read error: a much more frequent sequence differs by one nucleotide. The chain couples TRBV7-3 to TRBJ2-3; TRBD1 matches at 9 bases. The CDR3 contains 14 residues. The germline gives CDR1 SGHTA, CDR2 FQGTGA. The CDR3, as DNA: TGTGCCAGCAGCTCTGGGACAGGGCGGGATACGCGGTATTTT. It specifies CASSSGTGRDTRYF.

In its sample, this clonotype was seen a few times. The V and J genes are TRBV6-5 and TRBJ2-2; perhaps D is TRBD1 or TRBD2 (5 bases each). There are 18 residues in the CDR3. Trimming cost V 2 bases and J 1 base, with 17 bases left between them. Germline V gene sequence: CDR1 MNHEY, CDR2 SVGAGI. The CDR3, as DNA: TGTGCCAGCAGTTACCTCCGCCCCGGGGCAGGGAACACCGGGGAGCTGTTTTTT. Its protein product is CASSYLRPGAGNTGELFF.

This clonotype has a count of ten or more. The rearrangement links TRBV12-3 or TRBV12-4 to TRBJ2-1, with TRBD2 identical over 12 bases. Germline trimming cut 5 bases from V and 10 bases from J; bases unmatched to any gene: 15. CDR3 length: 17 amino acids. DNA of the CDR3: TGTGCCAGCAGTCCCTCCTCACTAGCGGGAGGCCCGGGGGAGCAGTTCTTC. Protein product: CASSPSSLAGGPGEQFF.

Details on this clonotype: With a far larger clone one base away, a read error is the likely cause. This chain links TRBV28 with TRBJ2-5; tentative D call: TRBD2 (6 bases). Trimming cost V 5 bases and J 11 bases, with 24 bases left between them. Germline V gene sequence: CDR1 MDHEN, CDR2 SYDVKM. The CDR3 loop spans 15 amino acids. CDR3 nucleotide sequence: TGTGCCAGCAGTGGGACTGGATCATTCAACAATGAGCAGTACTTC. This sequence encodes CASSGTGSFNNEQYF.

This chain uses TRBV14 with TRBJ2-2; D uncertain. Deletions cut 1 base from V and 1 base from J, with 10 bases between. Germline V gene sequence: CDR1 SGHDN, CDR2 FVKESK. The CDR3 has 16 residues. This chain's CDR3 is CASSQGWRRNTGELFF. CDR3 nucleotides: TGTGCCAGCAGCCAAGGTTGGCGTAGGAACACCGGGGAGCTGTTTTTT.

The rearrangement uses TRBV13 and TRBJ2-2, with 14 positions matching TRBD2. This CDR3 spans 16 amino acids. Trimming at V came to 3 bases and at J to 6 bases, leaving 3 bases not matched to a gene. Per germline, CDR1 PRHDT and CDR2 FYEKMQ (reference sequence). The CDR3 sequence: CASSFSGLAGAGELFF. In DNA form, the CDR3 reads TGTGCCAGCAGCTTTTCGGGACTAGCGGGAGCCGGGGAGCTGTTTTTT.

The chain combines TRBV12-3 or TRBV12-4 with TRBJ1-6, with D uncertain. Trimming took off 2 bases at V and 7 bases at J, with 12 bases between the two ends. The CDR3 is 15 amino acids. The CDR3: CASSLYAGSNSPLHF. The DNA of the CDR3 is TGTGCCAGCAGTTTATATGCGGGGAGCAATTCACCCCTCCACTTT.

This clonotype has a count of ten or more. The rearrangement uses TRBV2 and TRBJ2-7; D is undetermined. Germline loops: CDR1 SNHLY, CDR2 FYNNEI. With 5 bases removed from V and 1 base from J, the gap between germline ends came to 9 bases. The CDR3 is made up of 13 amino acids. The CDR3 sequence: CASSFFSSYEQYF. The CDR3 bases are TGTGCCAGCAGTTTTTTTTCGTCCTACGAGCAGTACTTC. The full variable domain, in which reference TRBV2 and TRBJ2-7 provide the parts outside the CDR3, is EPEVTQTPSHQVTQMGQEVILRCVPISNHLYFYWYRQILGQKVEFLVSFYNNEISEKSEIFDDQFSVERPDGSNFTLKIRSTKLEDSAMYFCASSFFSSYEQYFGPGTRLTVT.

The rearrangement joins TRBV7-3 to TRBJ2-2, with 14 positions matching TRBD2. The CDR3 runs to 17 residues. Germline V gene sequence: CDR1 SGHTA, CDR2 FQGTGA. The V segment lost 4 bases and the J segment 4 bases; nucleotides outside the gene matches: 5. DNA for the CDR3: TGTGCCAGCAGCTCACAGACTAGCGGGAGGGTCACCGGGGAGCTGTTTTTT. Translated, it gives CASSSQTSGRVTGELFF.

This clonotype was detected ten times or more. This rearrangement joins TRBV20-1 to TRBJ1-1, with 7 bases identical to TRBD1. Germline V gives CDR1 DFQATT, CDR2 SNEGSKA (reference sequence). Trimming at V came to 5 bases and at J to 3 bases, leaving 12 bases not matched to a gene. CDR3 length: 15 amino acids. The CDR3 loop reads CSAPRWGQRDTEAFF. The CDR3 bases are TGCAGTGCTCCTAGGTGGGGACAGAGGGACACTGAAGCTTTCTTT.

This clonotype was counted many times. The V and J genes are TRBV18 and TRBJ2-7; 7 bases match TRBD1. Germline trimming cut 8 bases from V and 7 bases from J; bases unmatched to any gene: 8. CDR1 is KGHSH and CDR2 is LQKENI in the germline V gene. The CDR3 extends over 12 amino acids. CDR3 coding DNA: TGTGCCAGCGGTGAGGGGGCGCGTGAGCAGTACTTC. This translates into CASGEGAREQYF.

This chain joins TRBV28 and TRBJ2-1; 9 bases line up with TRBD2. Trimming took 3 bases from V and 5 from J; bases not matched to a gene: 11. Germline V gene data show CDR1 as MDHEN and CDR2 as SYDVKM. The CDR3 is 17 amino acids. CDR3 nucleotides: TGTGCCAGCAGTTTCAGGGTAGCGGGAGACCTCGACAATGAGCAGTTCTTC. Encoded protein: CASSFRVAGDLDNEQFF.

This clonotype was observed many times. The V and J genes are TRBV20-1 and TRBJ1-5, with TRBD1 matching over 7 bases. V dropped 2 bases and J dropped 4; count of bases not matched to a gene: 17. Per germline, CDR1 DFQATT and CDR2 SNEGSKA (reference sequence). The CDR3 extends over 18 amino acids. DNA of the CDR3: TGCAGTGCTAGACCCCGTTACAGGGGAATTACACCGAATCAGCCCCAGCATTTT. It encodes CSARPRYRGITPNQPQHF.

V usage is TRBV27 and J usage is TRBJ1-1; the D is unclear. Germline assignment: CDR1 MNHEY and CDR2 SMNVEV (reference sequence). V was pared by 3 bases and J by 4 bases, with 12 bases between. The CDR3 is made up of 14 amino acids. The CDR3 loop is CASSFERSSTEAFF. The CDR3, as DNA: TGTGCCAGCAGTTTCGAAAGATCTAGCACTGAAGCTTTCTTT.

CDR3 nucleotides: TGTGCCAGCAGTGCCATGACAGGGCAGGGTAATTCACCCCTCCACTTT. It encodes CASSAMTGQGNSPLHF. This rearrangement joins TRBV25-1 to TRBJ1-6; 7 bases align to TRBD1. J lost 6 bases, V lost 4 bases, and 9 bases had no gene match. The CDR3 is made up of 16 amino acids. CDR1 and CDR2 from the germline V gene are MGHDK and SYGVNS.

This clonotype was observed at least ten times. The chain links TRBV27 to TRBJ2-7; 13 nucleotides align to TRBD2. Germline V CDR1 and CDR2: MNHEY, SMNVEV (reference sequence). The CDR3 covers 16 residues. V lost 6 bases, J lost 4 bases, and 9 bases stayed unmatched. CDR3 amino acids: CASSLRTSGRVYEQYF. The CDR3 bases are TGTGCCAGCAGCCTACGGACTAGCGGGAGAGTTTACGAGCAGTACTTC.

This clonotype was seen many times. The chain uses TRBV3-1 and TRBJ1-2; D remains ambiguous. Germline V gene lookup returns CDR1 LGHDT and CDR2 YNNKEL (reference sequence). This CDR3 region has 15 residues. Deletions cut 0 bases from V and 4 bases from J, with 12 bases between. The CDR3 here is CASSQEPGLSYGYTF. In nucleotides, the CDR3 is TGTGCCAGCAGCCAAGAACCAGGCCTCTCCTATGGCTACACCTTC.

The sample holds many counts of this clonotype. CDR3 sequence reads: CASSPYGGEVGEQFF. For the CDR3, the DNA is TGTGCCAGCAGCCCGTACGGGGGAGAGGTGGGTGAGCAGTTCTTC. The chain carries TRBV3-1 and TRBJ2-1, with D maybe TRBD2 (6 bases). This CDR3 spans 15 amino acids. Germline V gene sequence: CDR1 LGHDT, CDR2 YNNKEL (reference sequence). Trimming took 4 bases from V and 9 from J, leaving 19 bases between them.

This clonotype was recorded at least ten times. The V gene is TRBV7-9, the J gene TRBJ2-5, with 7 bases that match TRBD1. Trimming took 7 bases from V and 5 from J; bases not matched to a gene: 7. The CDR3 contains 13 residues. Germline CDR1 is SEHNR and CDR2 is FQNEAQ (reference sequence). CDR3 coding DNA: TGTGCCAGCAACGGCAGGGGGAAGGAGACCCAGTACTTC. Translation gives CASNGRGKETQYF.